These 21 T cell receptor beta chains originate from one sample sequenced in a study of blood T cell repertoires in COVID-19. Generated by immunoSEQ multiplex PCR, the TCRdb table keeps only in-frame clones and is missing some. Of approximately 94,000 clones in the sample, about 90% were seen once. Material for sequencing was peripheral blood. These TCRs come from a young man in a cohort sampled during active COVID-19.

The count of this clone is one. The V gene is TRBV7-2, the J gene TRBJ2-1; TRBD2 agrees at 11 bases. Germline V gene sequence: CDR1 SGHTA, CDR2 FQGNSA. The CDR3 spans 16 residues. V was pared by 1 base and J by 5 bases, with 4 bases of the junction left unmatched. The CDR3 here is CASSLDTSGGHNEQFF. The CDR3 bases are TGTGCCAGCAGCTTAGATACTAGCGGGGGCCACAATGAGCAGTTCTTC. The variable domain in full, with the rest retrieved from reference TRBV7-2 and TRBJ2-1, is GAGVSQSPSNKVTEKGKDVELRCDPISGHTALYWYRQSLGQGLEFLIYFQGNSAPDKSGLPSDRFSAERTGGSVSTLTIQRTQQEDSAVYLCASSLDTSGGHNEQFFGPGTRLTVL.

This chain joins TRBV6-1 and TRBJ1-6; 8 positions agree with TRBD1. J lost 9 bases, V lost 1 base, and 5 bases had no gene match. The CDR3 loop spans 15 amino acids. CDR1 is MNHNS and CDR2 is SASEGT in the germline V gene. In nucleotides, the CDR3 is TGTGCCAGCAGTGAAGGGAGGACAGGGAGTTCACCCCTCCACTTT. This translates into CASSEGRTGSSPLHF.

V and J are TRBV2 and TRBJ2-3, with 8 bases lining up with TRBD2. Unmatched junction bases numbered 3, after V lost 5 bases and J lost 2 bases. Per the germline V gene, CDR1 is SNHLY and CDR2 is FYNNEI. This CDR3 has 14 residues. The chain's CDR3 is CASSIGGATDTQYF. In nucleotides, the CDR3 is TGTGCCAGCAGTATCGGGGGGGCCACAGATACGCAGTATTTT.

Only a few counts were recorded for this clone. The gene calls are TRBV11-1 and TRBJ2-2; D possibly corresponds to TRBD1 (6 bases). The CDR3 sequence is 16 residues long. Trimming cost V 1 base and J 1 base, with 10 bases left between them. Germline V lookup: CDR1 SGHAT, CDR2 FQDESV (reference sequence). In nucleotides, the CDR3 is TGTGCCAGCAGCTTAGACAGGGCTGGGAACACCGGGGAGCTGTTTTTT. This gives the protein CASSLDRAGNTGELFF.

The rearrangement links TRBV2 to TRBJ1-2; the match to TRBD1 covers 7 bases. Germline V gene lookup returns CDR1 SNHLY and CDR2 FYNNEI. This CDR3 contains 14 residues. The V and J ends lost 3 bases and 2 bases, in that order; junction bases with no gene match: 3. The CDR3 DNA follows: TGTGCCAGCAGTGATATACAGGGGAACTATGGCTACACCTTC. Translation: CASSDIQGNYGYTF.

This clone was detected once. This chain links TRBV5-1 with TRBJ1-3; D is unresolved. This CDR3 has 16 amino acids. Germline V gene data show CDR1 as SGHRS and CDR2 as YFSETQ. Trimming pared 0 bases from V and 0 bases from J, leaving 10 bases between. The CDR3 coding sequence is TGCGCCAGCAGCTTGGATCAGGCTGCCTCTGGAAACACCATATATTTT. It yields the protein CASSLDQAASGNTIYF.

The chain joins TRBV5-4 to TRBJ2-7, with 7 bases fitting TRBD2. This CDR3 region has 13 residues. CDR1 and CDR2 from the germline V gene are SGHNT and YYREEE (reference sequence). V lost 3 bases to trimming and J lost 1 base; unmatched junction nucleotides: 1. The CDR3 here is CASSSGGSYEQYF. For the CDR3, the DNA is TGTGCCAGCAGCTCGGGGGGTTCCTACGAGCAGTACTTC.

The chain is built from TRBV5-1 and TRBJ2-5, with TRBD2 matching over 12 bases. In germline, CDR1 is SGHRS, CDR2 YFSETQ. The junction had 7 bases not matched to a gene; V was cut back by 6 bases and J by 4 bases. CDR3 length equals 15 residues. This chain's CDR3 is CASTWASGGVETQYF. The CDR3, as DNA: TGCGCCAGCACCTGGGCTAGCGGGGGGGTAGAGACCCAGTACTTC.

The genes are TRBV7-9 and TRBJ1-1, with D hard to call. V gave up 5 bases and J gave up 4 bases, with 11 bases separating them. Germline V gene sequence: CDR1 SEHNR, CDR2 FQNEAQ (reference sequence). This CDR3 is built from 13 residues. CDR3 loop: CASSPSGGTEAFF. For the CDR3, the DNA is TGTGCCAGCAGCCCCAGTGGTGGCACTGAAGCTTTCTTT.

This chain connects TRBV5-1 to TRBJ1-2; TRBD1 matches 9 bases. CDR1 is SGHRS, CDR2 YFSETQ, per germline. The J segment lost 4 bases and the V segment lost 4 bases, leaving 5 bases of the junction unmatched. This CDR3 spans 14 amino acids. The CDR3, as DNA: TGCGCCAGCAGCAACCGACAGGGGGGCTATGGCTACACCTTC. Encoded protein: CASSNRQGGYGYTF.

The chain couples TRBV12-3 or TRBV12-4 to TRBJ1-2, with D possibly matching TRBD1 (5 bases). Between the trimmed V and J ends, which lost 7 bases and 3 bases, there was a span of 12 bases. The CDR3 contains 13 residues. As DNA, the CDR3 is TGTGCCAGCACTCCGGGGGGAGACTATGGCTACACCTTC. This sequence encodes CASTPGGDYGYTF.

This clone was seen a single time. The V gene is TRBV5-5, the J gene TRBJ1-1; 7 nucleotides line up with TRBD1. With 2 bases clipped from V and 7 bases from J, the junction kept 2 bases outside the gene matches. Germline CDR1 reads SGHKS; CDR2 reads YYEKEE (reference sequence). This CDR3 spans 12 amino acids. CDR3 amino acids: CASSLQGSEAFF. The CDR3 DNA follows: TGTGCCAGCAGCTTACAGGGGAGTGAAGCTTTCTTT.

The CDR3 here is CASSFVGVTGHRTDTQYF. CDR3 nucleotide sequence: TGTGCCAGCAGCTTCGTGGGGGTAACGGGACACCGCACAGATACGCAGTATTTT. The chain links TRBV7-2 to TRBJ2-3; D might be TRBD1 (6 bases). The CDR3 is 18 amino acids. CDR1 is SGHTA and CDR2 is FQGNSA in the germline V gene. Trimming took 3 bases from V and 1 from J, leaving 20 bases between them.

The chain has TRBV4-3 and TRBJ1-2; D is perhaps TRBD1 (5 bases). The V end lost 0 bases, the J end lost 6 bases, and 17 bases lay between the germline ends. This CDR3 has 16 residues. Germline-derived CDR1 and CDR2 are LGHNA and YSLEER. As DNA, the CDR3 is TGCGCCAGCAGCCAAGAAGCCAGGGCGCTTCTGAATGGCTACACCTTC. Translating gives CASSQEARALLNGYTF.

V is TRBV10-3 and J is TRBJ2-3; a weak D match, TRBD2 (6 bases). Germline values: CDR1 ENHRY, CDR2 SYGVKD. This CDR3 is 15 amino acids long. V gave up 0 bases and J gave up 4 bases, with 11 bases separating them. The CDR3: CAISESEGSADTQYF. The CDR3 bases are TGTGCCATCAGTGAGTCGGAGGGTTCAGCAGATACGCAGTATTTT.

The chain recombines TRBV6-1 with TRBJ1-3, with D maybe TRBD1 (5 bases). Germline V lookup: CDR1 MNHNS, CDR2 SASEGT. Trimming took 3 bases from V and 5 from J, leaving 11 bases between them. The CDR3 totals 14 residues. Here the CDR3 reads CASSESGLRNTIYF. The CDR3 nucleotides are TGTGCCAGCAGTGAGTCAGGGCTAAGAAACACCATATATTTT.

The chain carries TRBV9 and TRBJ2-1; 9 bases fit TRBD1. The trim removed 3 bases at V and 0 bases at J, leaving 10 bases unmatched. CDR3 length: 18 amino acids. Germline V CDR1 and CDR2: SGDLS, YYNGEE. CDR3 in amino acids: CASSGGQGPTSSYNEQFF. The DNA for the CDR3 is TGTGCCAGCAGCGGCGGACAGGGGCCGACAAGCTCCTACAATGAGCAGTTCTTC.

The chain couples TRBV11-2 to TRBJ1-1; 9 nucleotides match TRBD1. V shed 5 bases and J 1 base; nucleotides not matched to a gene: 5. Germline V CDR1 and CDR2: SGHAT, FQNNGV. CDR3 length: 15 amino acids. The CDR3 sequence is CASSITGQGNTEAFF. The CDR3 nucleotides read TGTGCCAGCAGCATAACGGGACAGGGGAACACTGAAGCTTTCTTT. Based on the CDR3 plus reference TRBV11-2 and TRBJ1-1, the full variable domain is EAGVAQSPRYKIIEKRQSVAFWCNPISGHATLYWYQQILGQGPKLLIQFQNNGVVDDSQLPKDRFSAERLKGVDSTLKIQPAKLEDSAVYLCASSITGQGNTEAFFGQGTRLTVV.

The chain combines TRBV7-9 with TRBJ2-7; D is ambiguous. CDR3 length equals 16 residues. V gave up 5 bases and J gave up 2 bases, with 19 bases separating them. Germline CDR1 and CDR2: SEHNR and FQNEAQ (reference sequence). CDR3 region: CASSASTTGSTYEQYF. DNA for the CDR3: TGTGCCAGCAGCGCCTCCACTACCGGCTCCACCTACGAGCAGTACTTC.

With regard to this clone: A read error may produce the germline difference seen at one junction end. The chain couples TRBV4-1 to TRBJ1-5; D unresolved. Per germline, CDR1 MGHRA and CDR2 YSYEKL. The CDR3 runs 14 residues. The CDR3 protein is CASTQFLSNQPQHF. The CDR3 coding sequence is TGCGCCAGCACCCAATTCTTAAGCAATCAGCCCCAGCATTTT.

The chain employs TRBV7-2 and TRBJ1-1; no firm D call. Trimming stripped 0 bases from V and 5 bases from J, with 10 bases between. Germline V lookup: CDR1 SGHTA, CDR2 FQGNSA. This CDR3 is built from 14 residues. CDR3 DNA: TGTGCCAGCAGCTTAGCGGCGACGAGGACTGAAGCTTTCTTT. This sequence encodes CASSLAATRTEAFF.